Given below is one T cell receptor (beta chain) in context. Its antigen target is currently unknown. One base away there is no much larger clone; base qualities are not given. The library was built by means of the immunoSEQ multiplex PCR assay. Adaptive Biotechnologies handled the TCRB amplification, library preparation, sequencing and preliminary bioinformatics at Survey level resolution. For TCRB sequencing, genomic DNA from sorted cTfh populations was amplified by multiplex PCR. In the source study's methods: Clonality was computed in R as 1 minus normalized Shannon entropy; the Gini index was calculated with the R package ineq. To get the overlap score, the summed counts of shared sequences were divided by the total counts of all sequences in both of the compared samples. Significance of shared clonotypes was assessed by Fisher's exact test, with a theoretical repertoire of 10^7 TCRB sequences assumed. What TCRdb holds here is the immuneACCESS table cut down to in-frame rearrangements. Part of the clones is not present; checked against another copy, under half of the missing clones reflect an unresolved V gene, and the others are unexplained. V, J and clone size reflect that table, while D and trimming were determined from the DNA. The sample includes thousands of clones, with 82% observed a single time. Clones ranked in the top ten supply under 2.5% of the sample.

The sample's time point label is to be understood as: 2015-2016 season, pre-vaccination. TCRB sequencing was used to follow sorted CD4 subsets from the blood of adults before and after they were given the seasonal inactivated influenza vaccine (Fluvarix). To be eligible, subjects had to live in the community and must not have received influenza vaccine in the previous 6 months. Reasons for exclusion included contraindications to influenza vaccine, substance abuse, HIV/AIDS, active malignancy, immunomodulatory medication, and active illness such as respiratory infection. At each time point, about 35 to 100 mL of blood was collected. Circulating Tfh were defined as non-naive CD4+CXCR5+PD-1+ cells, and these cells were sorted into ICOS+CD38+ and ICOS-CD38- fractions. Either Ficoll-Paque PLUS or SepMate separation was used to isolate PBMC. Before DNA was extracted, the cell subsets were sorted from PBMC using a BD FACS Aria.

The sample originates from a study of follicular helper T cells after annual influenza vaccination (dated by TCRdb to 2016 to 2017). Notes on the research overall: After each seasonal influenza vaccination, blood samples were collected on days 0, 7 and 28. To look at recall of cTfh clones, some subjects were tracked through successive annual vaccinations covering the 2013-2014, 2014-2015 and 2015-2016 seasons. One week after vaccination, a second recruited cohort of 11 to 12 subjects (Table S1) displayed a similar ICOS+CD38+ cTfh response. Multi-year samples were available for six subjects, with four spanning two vaccination seasons and two spanning three seasons. Samples from 2013-2014 were cryopreserved, whereas samples from about 2015 were processed immediately after collection. Study-wide conclusions, independent of this receptor: Only roughly 9.5-22% of analyzed cells yielded productive TCRB sequences, so sampling of rare clonotypes was not possible. Successive annual vaccinations recalled a recurring oligoclonal ICOS+CD38+ cTfh response that included tetramer and AIM influenza-specific clonotypes. Day 7 ICOS+CD38+ clones were most often found later in ICOS-CD38- cTfh, suggesting that subset may serve as a memory reservoir. ICOS+CD38+ cTfh clonality correlated with the frequency of that population, and its change correlated with the change in circulating plasmablast frequency.

For CDR1 and CDR2, the germline V gene lists KGHSH and LQKENI. The V and J ends are trimmed by 3 bases and 2 bases, leaving 14 bases between them. Counted from cysteine to phenylalanine, this CDR3 has 16 amino acids. CDR3 DNA is the only sequence kept; it has 48 bases, read in frame from the first base. The receptor was derived from an adult who received the influenza vaccine. The rearranged chain carries TRBV18 and TRBJ1-3, with the D gene not confidently named. This sample comprised CXCR5+ CD38- circulating T follicular helper cells from blood, obtained on the day of influenza vaccination. Reading the label with the study, this specimen's cell subset or site is: circulating Tfh, non-naive CD4+CXCR5+PD-1+ (ICOS+CD38+ or ICOS-CD38-). The CDR3 corresponds to CASSPDQRAAGNTIYF. The nucleotide sequence reads as follows: TGTGCCAGCTCACCGGATCAGCGAGCGGCTGGAAACACCATATATTTT.